These 24 T cell receptor beta chains were sequenced from one sample in a study of T-cell reconstitution after alpha-beta-depleted transplantation in children (dated by TCRdb to between 2015 and 2016). The library came from PCR. Sequenced using an Illumina HiSeq 2500. To normalize quantification of the TCRbeta repertoire, the TCR libraries were built with molecular barcoding that relied on unique molecular identifiers. Clones were called with MiXCR by TCRdb after fastp trimmed the public reads at Q25, and only in-frame beta chains were retained. One record per CDR3 amino acid sequence lists the most common genes and DNA. The sample table shows about 500,000 distinct CDR3 sequences, and approximately 29% are seen once. The ten biggest clones cover approximately 2.3% of the sample. Sequenced material: PBMCs from the stem cell graft donor, taken from the stem cell graft. The receptors stem from a human donor who donated a stem cell graft to a child with aplastic anemia.

The chain has TRBV7-9 and TRBJ2-3; D gene ambiguous. Trimming removed 3 bases from V and 2 bases from J, with 9 bases in between. CDR3 size: 14 residues. The V gene's germline CDR1 is SEHNR and CDR2 FQNEAQ (reference sequence). In DNA, the CDR3 is TGTGCCAGCAGCTTTTCGCACCTCACAGATACGCAGTATTTT. This sequence encodes CASSFSHLTDTQYF.

The sample holds a few counts of this clonotype. The gene calls are TRBV29-1 and TRBJ1-2; D unclear. V was shortened by 6 bases and J by 4 bases, with 15 bases between the two germline ends. The CDR3 is 13 residues long. Germline V CDR1 and CDR2: SQVTM, ANQGSEA. CDR3 region: CSVSVDGLYGYTF. The CDR3 DNA follows: TGCAGCGTCTCCGTGGACGGCCTCTATGGCTACACCTTC.

V is TRBV12-3 or TRBV12-4 and J is TRBJ1-2, with 7 bases lining up with TRBD1. This CDR3 has 23 amino acids. J lost 0 bases, V lost 2 bases, and 27 bases had no gene match. CDR3 nucleotides: TGTGCCAGCAGTTTATGGTACTGGGGGGTACCCCGGGACAGTGGGTTAGCTAACTATGGCTACACCTTC. This encodes CASSLWYWGVPRDSGLANYGYTF.

This chain joins TRBV10-3 and TRBJ1-1; 8 bases are shared with TRBD1. Losses at the gene ends were 6 bases for V and 3 bases for J; bases not matched to a gene: 3. The CDR3 covers 13 residues. CDR1 and CDR2 from the germline V gene are ENHRY and SYGVKD. Here the CDR3 reads CAISGDRYTEAFF. The CDR3, as DNA: TGTGCCATCAGCGGGGACAGGTACACTGAAGCTTTCTTT.

This rearrangement joins TRBV12-3 or TRBV12-4 to TRBJ1-5; TRBD1 might be the D (6 bases). CDR3 length: 14 amino acids. Deletions cut 6 bases from V and 11 bases from J, with 20 bases between. The CDR3 DNA sequence: TGTGCCAGCAGGCCCACCGGGACCGAGGGGGCCCAGCATTTT. It codes for CASRPTGTEGAQHF.

The CDR3 protein is CASSYAAADRSYEQYF. The CDR3, as DNA: TGTGCCAGCAGTTACGCAGCAGCGGACCGCTCCTACGAGCAGTACTTC. The V call is TRBV6-2 or TRBV6-3, the J call TRBJ2-7; D might be TRBD2 (5 bases). Germline assignment: CDR1 MNHEY and CDR2 SVGEGT. Trimming took 2 bases from V and 0 from J, leaving 14 bases between them. This CDR3 is 16 amino acids long.

This clonotype came up a few times. The chain recombines TRBV20-1 with TRBJ1-5; TRBD1 matches 7 bases. The germline gives CDR1 DFQATT, CDR2 SNEGSKA (reference sequence). This CDR3 has 13 amino acids. V shed 5 bases and J 1 base; nucleotides not matched to a gene: 2. CDR3 sequence: CSASGGSNQPQHF. CDR3 bases: TGCAGTGCTTCAGGGGGAAGCAATCAGCCCCAGCATTTT.

The chain combines TRBV10-3 with TRBJ2-7, with a possible D match to TRBD2 (6 bases). The CDR3 sequence is 14 residues long. Germline V lookup: CDR1 ENHRY, CDR2 SYGVKD. V gave up 9 bases and J gave up 0 bases, with 15 bases separating them. CDR3 DNA sequence: TGTGCCATTGCGGGGTTGGTATCCTCCTACGAGCAGTACGTC. Its protein product is CAIAGLVSSYEQYV.

This clonotype was picked up a small number of times. J is TRBJ2-1 and V is TRBV6-2 or TRBV6-3, with D unresolved. The CDR3 extends over 13 amino acids. Looked up from germline, CDR1 is MNHEY and CDR2 is SVGEGT. With 1 base removed from V and 10 bases from J, the gap between germline ends came to 11 bases. The CDR3 sequence: CASSYFLRAEQFF. The CDR3 region has the DNA TGTGCCAGCAGTTACTTCCTACGCGCGGAGCAGTTCTTC.

This clonotype has more than one count but fewer than ten. The gene calls are TRBV7-2 and TRBJ2-1; 8 nucleotides match TRBD2. The germline V gene has CDR1 SGHTA and CDR2 FQGNSA. The ends lost 10 bases at V and 4 bases at J; junction bases unmatched: 6. The CDR3 totals 13 residues. CDR3: CATSSGPYNEQFF. The DNA of the CDR3 is TGTGCCACCTCTAGCGGGCCGTACAATGAGCAGTTCTTC.

The chain is built from TRBV11-2 and TRBJ1-2; D unresolved. This CDR3 is 13 amino acids long. Per germline, CDR1 SGHAT and CDR2 FQNNGV. V gave up 4 bases and J gave up 4 bases, with 10 bases separating them. Here the CDR3 DNA reads TGTGCCAGCAGCTCGAGTGGGCCCTATGGCTACACCTTC. It specifies CASSSSGPYGYTF.

The J gene is TRBJ2-3, the V gene TRBV7-2; D remains unclear. The length of the CDR3 is 14 residues. The germline V gene has CDR1 SGHTA and CDR2 FQGNSA. Deletions cut 5 bases from V and 6 bases from J, with 15 bases between. The chain's CDR3 is CASSPLGVGDTQYF. The DNA of the CDR3 is TGTGCCAGCAGCCCGCTTGGGGTGGGGGATACGCAGTATTTT.

The chain uses TRBV7-9 and TRBJ1-4; D uncertain. CDR3 length: 15 amino acids. Trimming removed 3 bases from V and 8 bases from J, with 16 bases in between. Looked up from germline, CDR1 is SEHNR and CDR2 is FQNEAQ (reference sequence). CDR3 DNA sequence: TGTGCCAGCAGCTTTTTCTCCCCTAGTGGCGAAAAACTGTTTTTT. It is translated as CASSFFSPSGEKLFF.

This clonotype was recorded a few times. The chain employs TRBV7-6 and TRBJ1-2, with TRBD1 as a possible D gene (6 bases). This CDR3 region has 16 residues. Germline CDR1 is SGHVS and CDR2 is FNYEAQ. Trimming cost V 5 bases and J 1 base, with 17 bases left between them. The CDR3 DNA reads as TGTGCCAGCAGCCCTCCCCGGACAGATCTTAACTATGGCTACACCTTC. It specifies CASSPPRTDLNYGYTF.

V gene TRBV10-3 combines with J gene TRBJ2-3; 14 bases are a match to TRBD2. Trimming at V came to 7 bases and at J to 3 bases, leaving 6 bases not matched to a gene. The CDR3 extends over 16 amino acids. Germline lookup yields CDR1 ENHRY and CDR2 SYGVKD. CDR3 in amino acids: CAIMGTSGSGTDTQYF. The CDR3 DNA is TGTGCCATCATGGGGACTAGCGGGAGTGGTACAGATACGCAGTATTTT.

This clonotype was recorded a few times. V and J are TRBV25-1 and TRBJ2-5; TRBD1 aligns across 7 bases. In germline, CDR1 is MGHDK, CDR2 SYGVNS. The CDR3 has 14 amino acids. J lost 7 bases, V lost 1 base, and 6 bases had no gene match. The CDR3 loop is CASSEFEGAGTQYF. In nucleotides, the CDR3 is TGTGCCAGCAGTGAATTTGAGGGGGCGGGGACCCAGTACTTC.

This clonotype was detected only once. This chain uses TRBV12-3 or TRBV12-4 with TRBJ1-4; 7 nucleotides match TRBD1. This CDR3 comprises 14 residues. V gave up 5 bases and J gave up 4 bases; unmatched junction bases: 4. For the CDR3, the DNA is TGTGCCAGCAGTCCAAACAGGGGTAATGAAAAACTGTTTTTT. Amino acid sequence: CASSPNRGNEKLFF.

The chain recombines TRBV6-1 with TRBJ1-2, with D possibly being TRBD1 (5 bases). Trimming pared 5 bases from V and 7 bases from J, leaving 14 bases between. From germline, CDR1 is MNHNS and CDR2 SASEGT. The CDR3 runs to 13 residues. CDR3 sequence reads: CASSTRDDRGYTF. Here the CDR3 DNA reads TGTGCCAGCAGTACCAGGGACGATCGTGGCTACACCTTC.

V gene TRBV20-1 combines with J gene TRBJ2-3; no definite D call. The CDR3 runs to 12 residues. V was pared by 8 bases and J by 2 bases, with 11 bases between. In germline, CDR1 is DFQATT, CDR2 SNEGSKA (reference sequence). Here the CDR3 DNA reads TGCAGTATACTATACCTCACAGATACGCAGTATTTT. It specifies CSILYLTDTQYF.

The chain couples TRBV7-9 to TRBJ2-5; TRBD1 agrees at 7 bases. V shed 1 base and J 5 bases; nucleotides not matched to a gene: 4. CDR1 is SEHNR and CDR2 is FQNEAQ in the germline V gene (reference sequence). The CDR3 runs to 14 residues. The CDR3 coding sequence is TGTGCCAGCAGCTTAGACGCAGGGGGTGAGACCCAGTACTTC. This gives the protein CASSLDAGGETQYF.

This clonotype was seen a handful of times. The chain carries TRBV6-2 or TRBV6-3 and TRBJ2-1; 9 nucleotides line up with TRBD2. The trim removed 0 bases at V and 2 bases at J, leaving 8 bases unmatched. Germline loops: CDR1 MNHEY, CDR2 SVGEGT. CDR3 length: 18 amino acids. As DNA, the CDR3 is TGTGCCAGCAGTTACTCACCGACTAGCGGCAATACCTACAATGAGCAGTTCTTC. Its protein is CASSYSPTSGNTYNEQFF.

This clonotype was seen a few times. The chain is built from TRBV30 and TRBJ1-2; perhaps TRBD1 as D (5 bases). The CDR3 totals 13 residues. V was shortened by 3 bases and J by 3 bases, with 11 bases between the two germline ends. Per germline, CDR1 GTSNPN and CDR2 SVGIG (reference sequence). This CDR3 is CAWRERGYYGYTF. The DNA of the CDR3 is TGTGCCTGGAGGGAGAGGGGATACTATGGCTACACCTTC. Full variable domain (remainder filled in from reference TRBV30 and TRBJ1-2): SQTIHQWPATLVQPVGSPLSLECTVEGTSNPNLYWYRQAAGRGLQLLFYSVGIGQISSEVPQNLSASRPQDRQFILSSKKLLLSDSGFYLCAWRERGYYGYTFGSGTRLTVV.

This chain links TRBV5-1 with TRBJ2-3; the D gene is possibly TRBD1 (7 bases). Trimming left V 6 bases short and J 2 bases short, with 16 bases between. The germline V gene has CDR1 SGHRS and CDR2 YFSETQ. This CDR3 spans 15 amino acids. CDR3 nucleotide sequence: TGCGCCAGCACCCCAGGGGGGCCACTCACAGATACGCAGTATTTT. Its protein is CASTPGGPLTDTQYF.

The rearrangement uses TRBV3-1 and TRBJ2-1, with D possibly matching TRBD1 (6 bases). The CDR3 covers 18 residues. The ends were cut back, 2 bases at V and 0 bases at J, with 17 bases in the middle. Germline-derived CDR1 and CDR2 are LGHDT and YNNKEL (reference sequence). Here the CDR3 reads CASSQTGTQTYSYNEQFF. The CDR3 bases are TGTGCCAGCAGCCAAACCGGGACACAGACCTACTCCTACAATGAGCAGTTCTTC.